The 16 T cell receptor beta chains below come from one sample, sequenced in a study of T cell changes during pregnancy in multiple sclerosis (dated by TCRdb to about 2019). Library preparation employed the immunoSEQ multiplex PCR assay. TCRdb provides this immuneACCESS table in a form limited to in-frame rearrangements. Some clones are lacking; in checked studies, under half of them reflect an unresolved V gene, and why the rest are absent is not known. Here the sample has approximately 99,000 clones; 90% occur a single time. Of the sample, roughly 0.79% is held by the ten largest clones. The material was peripheral blood, obtained in the second trimester of pregnancy. All receptors derive from a female donor in good health, enrolled as a control in a pregnancy study.

The chain has TRBV7-2 and TRBJ2-1; 15 nucleotides agree with TRBD2. The germline V gene has CDR1 SGHTA and CDR2 FQGNSA. Unmatched junction bases numbered 6, after V lost 5 bases and J lost 7 bases. The CDR3 spans 16 residues. CDR3 loop: CASSPGLAGGENEQFF. The CDR3 region has the DNA TGTGCCAGCAGCCCGGGACTAGCGGGGGGAGAAAATGAGCAGTTCTTC.

This clone was picked up a small number of times. The V and J genes are TRBV2 and TRBJ1-1; D is possibly TRBD1 (6 bases). The CDR3 totals 13 residues. The V end was cut by 6 bases, the J end by 6 bases, with 14 bases between. CDR1 is SNHLY, CDR2 FYNNEI, per germline. As DNA, the CDR3 is TGTGCCAGCAGGAAGGCAGGGGTGGCTGAAGCTTTCTTT. Its protein is CASRKAGVAEAFF.

This chain connects TRBV25-1 to TRBJ2-7, with a tentative D call TRBD2 (6 bases). The CDR3 covers 12 residues. Per germline, CDR1 MGHDK and CDR2 SYGVNS. V dropped 6 bases and J dropped 7 bases, with 13 bases sitting between them. For the CDR3, the DNA is TGTGCCAGCAGCCCCTCCCGGGGGGAGCAGTACTTC. Translating gives CASSPSRGEQYF.

This chain links TRBV9 with TRBJ2-5; D remains unclear. The CDR3 is 13 residues long. Between the trimmed V and J ends, which lost 7 bases and 3 bases, there was a span of 13 bases. In germline, CDR1 is SGDLS, CDR2 YYNGEE. This CDR3 is CASYPGWKETQYF. CDR3 bases: TGTGCCAGCTACCCCGGGTGGAAAGAGACCCAGTACTTC.

The V call is TRBV19, the J call TRBJ1-2; TRBD1 agrees at 11 bases. CDR1 and CDR2 (germline): LNHDA, SQIVND (reference sequence). This CDR3 region has 16 residues. J was trimmed by 2 bases and V by 4 bases; bases with no gene match: 6. This CDR3 is CASSRPRTGGNYGYTF. The CDR3, as DNA: TGTGCCAGTAGTAGACCACGGACAGGGGGCAACTATGGCTACACCTTC.

This clone came up once. The chain links TRBV7-8 to TRBJ1-1, with 9 bases identical to TRBD1. The CDR3 runs to 14 residues. Unmatched junction bases numbered 2, after V lost 3 bases and J lost 3 bases. Germline CDR1 and CDR2: SGHVS and FQNEAQ. The CDR3 sequence is CASSFDRGDTEAFF. DNA for the CDR3: TGTGCCAGCAGCTTTGACAGGGGGGACACTGAAGCTTTCTTT.

The rearrangement links TRBV2 to TRBJ2-3; no definite D call. CDR3 length: 16 amino acids. Deletions cut 1 base from V and 0 bases from J, with 11 bases between. In germline, CDR1 is SNHLY, CDR2 FYNNEI. CDR3 sequence (DNA): TGTGCCAGCAGTGAAGTGCCGGGTACTAGCACAGATACGCAGTATTTT. Translation: CASSEVPGTSTDTQYF.

The rearrangement links TRBV5-1 to TRBJ2-7, with TRBD1 matching 8 bases. In germline, CDR1 is SGHRS, CDR2 YFSETQ. V lost 9 bases, J lost 4 bases, and 3 bases stayed unmatched. CDR3 length: 11 residues. CDR3 in DNA: TGCGCCAACCAGGGGGCTTACGAGCAGTACTTC. Translated, it gives CANQGAYEQYF.

Here the CDR3 reads CASSPKGGKETQYF. The CDR3 DNA follows: TGTGCCAGCAGCCCCAAGGGAGGAAAGGAGACCCAGTACTTC. The rearrangement uses TRBV7-7 and TRBJ2-5; D might be TRBD2 (6 bases). The length of the CDR3 is 14 residues. Trimming left V 5 bases short and J 5 bases short, with 15 bases between. CDR1 and CDR2 (germline): SSHAT, FNYEAQ (reference sequence).

The CDR3 loop reads CASSRGAGLAVSETQYF. For the CDR3, the DNA is TGCGCCAGCAGCCGAGGGGCGGGACTAGCAGTTTCGGAGACCCAGTACTTC. The chain carries TRBV5-1 and TRBJ2-5, with 9 positions matching TRBD2. Trimming removed 4 bases from V and 5 bases from J; junction bases left unmatched: 15. This CDR3 region has 17 residues. Germline V CDR1 and CDR2: SGHRS, YFSETQ.

This chain uses TRBV7-2 with TRBJ1-6; tentatively, D is TRBD1 (6 bases). The CDR3 totals 13 residues. The germline gives CDR1 SGHTA, CDR2 FQGNSA. V dropped 11 bases and J dropped 5 bases, with 13 bases sitting between them. CDR3 nucleotides: TGTGCCGGGGGGGGCAATCATAATTCACCCCTCCACTTT. Translated, it gives CAGGGNHNSPLHF. The whole variable domain, remainder taken from reference TRBV7-2 and TRBJ1-6, is GAGVSQSPSNKVTEKGKDVELRCDPISGHTALYWYRQSLGQGLEFLIYFQGNSAPDKSGLPSDRFSAERTGGSVSTLTIQRTQQEDSAVYLCAGGGNHNSPLHFGNGTRLTVT.

On this clone: Other DNA sequences from this sample encode an identical CDR3 as well. The rearrangement joins TRBV18 to TRBJ1-5; 7 nucleotides agree with TRBD1. V trimming: 3 bases; J trimming: 4 bases; junction bases outside the gene matches: 0. Germline CDR1 is KGHSH and CDR2 is LQKENI. The length of the CDR3 is 13 residues. Here the CDR3 DNA reads TGTGCCAGCTCACCGGGACAGAATCAGCCCCAGCATTTT. Translation: CASSPGQNQPQHF.

In this sample, this clone turned up once. The CDR3 DNA follows: TGTGCCAGTAGTATCCGCGGCTCAAGGAGCTACGAGCAGTACTTC. This gives the protein CASSIRGSRSYEQYF. This chain uses TRBV19 with TRBJ2-7; no reliable D call. The V end lost 3 bases, the J end lost 3 bases, and 15 bases lay between the germline ends. The CDR3 runs 15 residues. Per germline, CDR1 LNHDA and CDR2 SQIVND (reference sequence).

The chain has TRBV5-4 and TRBJ1-4, with D possibly matching TRBD1 (5 bases). This CDR3 has 14 amino acids. V lost 0 bases to trimming and J lost 5 bases, with 8 bases between them. Germline V gene lookup returns CDR1 SGHNT and CDR2 YYREEE (reference sequence). CDR3: CASSLGQWNEKLFF. For the CDR3, the DNA is TGTGCCAGCAGCTTGGGACAGTGGAATGAAAAACTGTTTTTT.

The chain is built from TRBV4-1 and TRBJ2-3, with TRBD1 as a possible D gene (6 bases). Germline V gives CDR1 MGHRA, CDR2 YSYEKL. The V end was cut by 4 bases, the J end by 5 bases, with 10 bases between. The CDR3 sequence is 13 residues long. For the CDR3, the DNA is TGCGCCAGCAGCCTGACAGGTCAAGATACGCAGTATTTT. Translating gives CASSLTGQDTQYF.

The J gene is TRBJ1-1, the V gene TRBV6-1; unclear D gene. The CDR3 is 13 residues long. Germline V gene lookup returns CDR1 MNHNS and CDR2 SASEGT. The V end lost 6 bases, the J end lost 8 bases, and 16 bases lay between the germline ends. CDR3 in DNA: TGTGCCAGCAGGTCTAACAGAGTCCAAGAAGCTTTCTTT. The encoded protein is CASRSNRVQEAFF.